This TCR beta chain emerged from a study of shared clonotypes between healthy human individuals. About the research overall: Serving as donors were a couple of women and a few men, whose ages spanned 18 to 49. Study-level findings and limits: The naive CD4 repertoires of several donors were compared, and approximately 5.3% of clonotypes were shared.

TCRdb's table, derived via immunoSEQ multiplex PCR, lists solely in-frame clones and lacks some. The table lists 2,500,000 or so clones, about 92% of them singletons. Concerning this clone: Its specificity is not known.

The V gene's germline CDR1 is MGHRA and CDR2 YSYEKL. V lost 1 base, J lost 6 bases, and 8 bases stayed unmatched. This CDR3 comprises 17 residues. This TCR was sampled from a man younger than 30 in good health. The specimen sequenced was naive CD4+ T cells sorted from blood. Stated subset: CD45RA+ positively selected. The chain is built from TRBV4-1 and TRBJ2-1, with 11 bases aligning to TRBD2. The CDR3 spells CASSQVWTSGSLNEQFF. In DNA, the CDR3 is TGCGCCAGCAGCCAAGTCTGGACTAGCGGGTCCCTCAATGAGCAGTTCTTC.